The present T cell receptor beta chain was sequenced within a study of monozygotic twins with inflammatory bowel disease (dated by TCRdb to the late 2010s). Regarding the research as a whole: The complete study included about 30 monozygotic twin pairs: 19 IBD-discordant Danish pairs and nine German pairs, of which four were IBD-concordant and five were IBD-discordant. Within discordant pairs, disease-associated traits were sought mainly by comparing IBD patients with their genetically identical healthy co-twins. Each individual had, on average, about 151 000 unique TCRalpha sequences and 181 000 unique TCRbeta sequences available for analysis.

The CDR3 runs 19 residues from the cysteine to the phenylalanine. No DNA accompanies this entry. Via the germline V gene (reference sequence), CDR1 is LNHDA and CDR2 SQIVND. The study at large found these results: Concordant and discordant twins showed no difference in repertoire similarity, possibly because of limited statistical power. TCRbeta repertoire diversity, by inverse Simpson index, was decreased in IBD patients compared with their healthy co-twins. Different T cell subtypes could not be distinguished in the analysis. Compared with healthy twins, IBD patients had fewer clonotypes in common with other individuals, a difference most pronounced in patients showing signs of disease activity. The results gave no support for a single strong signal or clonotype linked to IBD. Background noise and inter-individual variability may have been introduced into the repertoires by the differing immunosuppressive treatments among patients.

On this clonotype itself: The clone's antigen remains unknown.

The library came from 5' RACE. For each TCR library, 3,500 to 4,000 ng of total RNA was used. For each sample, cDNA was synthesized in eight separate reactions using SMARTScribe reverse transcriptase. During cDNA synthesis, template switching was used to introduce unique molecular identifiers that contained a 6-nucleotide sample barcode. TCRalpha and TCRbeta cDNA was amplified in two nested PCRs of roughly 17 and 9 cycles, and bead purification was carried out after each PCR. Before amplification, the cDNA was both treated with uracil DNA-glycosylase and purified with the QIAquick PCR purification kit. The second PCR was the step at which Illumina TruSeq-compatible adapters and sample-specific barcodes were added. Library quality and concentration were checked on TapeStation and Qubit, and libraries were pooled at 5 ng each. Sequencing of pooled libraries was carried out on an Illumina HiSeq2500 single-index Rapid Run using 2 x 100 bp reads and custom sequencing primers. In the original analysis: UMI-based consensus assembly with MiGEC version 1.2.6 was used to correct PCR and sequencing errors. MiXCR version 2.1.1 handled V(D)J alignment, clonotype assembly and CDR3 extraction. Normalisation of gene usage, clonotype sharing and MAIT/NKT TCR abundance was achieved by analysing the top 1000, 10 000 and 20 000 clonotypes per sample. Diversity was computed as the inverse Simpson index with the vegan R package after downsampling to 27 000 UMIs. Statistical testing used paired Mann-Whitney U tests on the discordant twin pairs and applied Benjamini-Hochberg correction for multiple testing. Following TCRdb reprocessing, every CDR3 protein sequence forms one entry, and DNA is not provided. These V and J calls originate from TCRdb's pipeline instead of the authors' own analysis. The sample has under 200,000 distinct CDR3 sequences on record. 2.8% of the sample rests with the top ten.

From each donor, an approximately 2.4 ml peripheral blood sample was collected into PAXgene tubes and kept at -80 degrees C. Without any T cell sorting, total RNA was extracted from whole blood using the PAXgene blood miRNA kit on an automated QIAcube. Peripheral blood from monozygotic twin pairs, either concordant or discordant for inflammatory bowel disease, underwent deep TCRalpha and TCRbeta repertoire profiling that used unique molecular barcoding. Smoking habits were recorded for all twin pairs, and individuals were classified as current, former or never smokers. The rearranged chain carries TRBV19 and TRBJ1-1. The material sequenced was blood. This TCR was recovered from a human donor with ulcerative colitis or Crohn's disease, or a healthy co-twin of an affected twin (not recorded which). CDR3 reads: CASSIRPAIPRVFYTEAFF.